Each of the 20 T cell receptor beta chains below was sequenced from the same sample in a study of T-cell memory formation after mild COVID-19. TCRdb re-called the 5' RACE reads with MiXCR, one entry per CDR3 protein. The sample has 250,000 or so distinct CDR3 sequences; approximately 18% are singletons. Sequencing was performed on PBMCs or a T cell subset sorted from them (not recorded which). All receptors derive from a man between 18 and 35 years old who had mild COVID-19 (a few samples of this study predate the infection). Cell type and time point are not known.

The chain combines TRBV3-1 with TRBJ1-6; D is uncertain. The CDR3 consists of 14 residues. Germline loops: CDR1 LGHDT, CDR2 YNNKEL (reference sequence). Trimming left V 6 bases short and J 7 bases short, with 13 bases between. This CDR3 reads CASRLGAGNSPLHF. The CDR3, as DNA: TGTGCCAGCAGGTTAGGAGCGGGGAATTCACCCCTCCACTTT.

The CDR3 sequence: CASSSDGGPYNSPLHF. The CDR3 nucleotides read TGTGCCAGCAGCTCGGACGGTGGCCCGTATAATTCACCCCTCCACTTT. This chain joins TRBV6-5 and TRBJ1-6, with D hard to call. CDR3 length: 16 amino acids. V shed 6 bases and J shed 4 bases, with 16 bases lying between them. From germline, CDR1 is MNHEY and CDR2 SVGAGI.

This clonotype was recorded at least ten times. This chain connects TRBV4-1 to TRBJ1-2, with a tentative D call TRBD1 (5 bases). The germline CDR1 and CDR2 sequences are MGHRA and YSYEKL. CDR3 length equals 18 residues. Trimming removed 1 base at V and 4 bases at J, with 22 bases between. CDR3 region: CASSQVLSRGGAVYGYTF. The CDR3 nucleotides read TGCGCCAGCAGCCAAGTTCTATCTAGGGGAGGGGCGGTCTATGGCTACACCTTC.

This clonotype was seen ten or more times. The chain recombines TRBV12-3 or TRBV12-4 with TRBJ2-4, with 10 bases lining up with TRBD1. CDR3 length: 17 amino acids. J gave up 1 base and V 6 bases, and 9 bases lay outside the gene matches. The CDR3: CASRPTGQGSAKNIQYF. The CDR3 DNA sequence: TGTGCCAGCAGGCCCACGGGACAGGGGTCGGCCAAAAACATTCAGTACTTC.

This clonotype was seen a few times. The V and J genes are TRBV7-2 and TRBJ2-5; D not resolved. Trimming pared 5 bases from V and 0 bases from J, leaving 4 bases between. CDR1 is SGHTA and CDR2 is FQGNSA in the germline V gene. CDR3 size: 12 residues. As DNA, the CDR3 is TGTGCCAGCAGCCGGTACCAAGAGACCCAGTACTTC. Residues: CASSRYQETQYF.

This clonotype was seen more than once but under ten times. The CDR3 spells CASSPVGGQGAVEQYF. The CDR3 DNA is TGTGCCAGCAGCCCCGTTGGGGGACAGGGGGCAGTCGAGCAGTACTTC. This sequence joins TRBV7-6 and TRBJ2-7; 12 positions agree with TRBD1. There are 16 residues in the CDR3. With V trimmed by 5 bases and J by 6 bases, 11 bases remained unmatched. CDR1 is SGHVS, CDR2 FNYEAQ, per germline.

The CDR3 region is CASSTGQGMSEQFF. CDR3 nucleotides: TGCGCCAGCAGCACCGGACAGGGGATGAGTGAGCAGTTCTTC. The genes are TRBV5-1 and TRBJ2-1; TRBD1 aligns across 9 bases. This CDR3 comprises 14 residues. Unmatched junction bases numbered 8, after V lost 4 bases and J lost 9 bases. Germline V gene sequence: CDR1 SGHRS, CDR2 YFSETQ.

This clonotype was observed a few times. This sequence joins TRBV30 and TRBJ2-5, with a tentative D call TRBD1 (5 bases). In germline, CDR1 is GTSNPN, CDR2 SVGIG (reference sequence). V was cut by 2 bases and J by 6 bases, with 13 bases left in between. The CDR3 covers 13 residues. The CDR3 DNA reads as TGTGCCTGGAGTCCGGCAGGGCGGAAGACCCAGTACTTC. Its protein product is CAWSPAGRKTQYF.

J is TRBJ1-6 and V is TRBV5-1; 10 nucleotides line up with TRBD1. V shed 4 bases, J shed 10 bases, and the junction held 5 bases outside the gene matches. The CDR3 totals 14 residues. CDR1 is SGHRS, CDR2 YFSETQ, per germline. The CDR3 is CASSPGTGDSPLHF. CDR3 coding DNA: TGCGCCAGCAGCCCCGGGACAGGGGACTCACCCCTCCACTTT.

This clonotype has just a few counts. The chain couples TRBV6-2 or TRBV6-3 to TRBJ2-7; 7 nucleotides line up with TRBD1. The CDR3 is 12 amino acids. Germline values: CDR1 MNHEY, CDR2 SVGEGT. J lost 7 bases, V lost 5 bases, and 5 bases had no gene match. CDR3 region: CASSQQGWEQYV. CDR3 nucleotides: TGTGCCAGCAGTCAACAGGGGTGGGAGCAGTACGTC.

This chain joins TRBV5-1 and TRBJ2-3; 10 bases are a match to TRBD2. CDR1 and CDR2 (germline): SGHRS, YFSETQ. J gave up 4 bases and V 6 bases, and 5 bases lay outside the gene matches. The CDR3 is made up of 14 amino acids. The CDR3, as DNA: TGCGCCAGCACCAGGACTAGCGGCGCAGATACGCAGTATTTT. Its translation: CASTRTSGADTQYF. The full variable domain, completed using reference TRBV5-1 and TRBJ2-3, is KAGVTQTPRYLIKTRGQQVTLSCSPISGHRSVSWYQQTPGQGLQFLFEYFSETQRNKGNFPGRFSGRQFSNSRSEMNVSTLELGDSALYLCASTRTSGADTQYFGPGTRLTVL.

The rearrangement links TRBV10-3 to TRBJ1-6, with 8 positions matching TRBD1. Per the germline V gene, CDR1 is ENHRY and CDR2 is SYGVKD. V lost 11 bases and J lost 12; bases outside the gene matches: 12. CDR3 length: 13 amino acids. This chain's CDR3 is CAAAGQVPKPLHF. The CDR3 region has the DNA TGTGCCGCGGCGGGACAGGTGCCAAAACCCCTCCACTTT.

The V and J genes are TRBV7-6 and TRBJ2-3; D gene ambiguous. The V and J ends lost 5 bases and 1 base respectively, with 13 bases between them. The CDR3 spans 15 residues. Germline lookup yields CDR1 SGHVS and CDR2 FNYEAQ. Here the CDR3 DNA reads TGTGCCAGCAGCCCGATCCGACAAGGCACAGATACGCAGTATTTT. Protein sequence: CASSPIRQGTDTQYF.

This chain links TRBV15 with TRBJ2-7; D possibly uses TRBD1 or TRBD2 (5 bases each). The CDR3 loop spans 15 amino acids. Trimming removed 0 bases from V and 3 bases from J, with 12 bases in between. The germline CDR1 and CDR2 sequences are LNHNV and YYDKDF (reference sequence). CDR3 sequence (DNA): TGTGCCACCAGCAGAGATTTCGGGGACGGCTACGAGCAGTACTTC. Amino acids: CATSRDFGDGYEQYF.

This clonotype came up a few times. The CDR3 sequence: CASSLGHAQETQYF. CDR3 in DNA: TGTGCCAGCAGCTTAGGACATGCCCAAGAGACCCAGTACTTC. The chain combines TRBV7-2 with TRBJ2-5; D call uncertain. V was cut by 1 base and J by 1 base, with 7 bases left in between. Germline lookup yields CDR1 SGHTA and CDR2 FQGNSA. The CDR3 covers 14 residues.

This clonotype was observed a handful of times. The V and J genes are TRBV5-1 and TRBJ2-3, with D unclear. This CDR3 comprises 11 residues. Germline lookup yields CDR1 SGHRS and CDR2 YFSETQ. Trimming cost V 1 base and J 5 bases, with 2 bases left between them. Here the CDR3 DNA reads TGCGCCAGCAGCTTGCAAGATACGCAGTATTTT. It is translated as CASSLQDTQYF.

J is TRBJ1-1 and V is TRBV7-6, with a tentative D call TRBD1 (5 bases). V was trimmed by 3 bases and J by 0 bases, leaving 11 bases between them. This CDR3 region has 15 residues. Germline V CDR1 and CDR2: SGHVS, FNYEAQ. The DNA of the CDR3 is TGTGCCAGCAGCTTCGGGACGGGAATGAACACTGAAGCTTTCTTT. Its protein product is CASSFGTGMNTEAFF.

The table lists this clonotype with a few counts. The V call is TRBV20-1, the J call TRBJ2-3; D is possibly TRBD1 or TRBD2 (6 bases each). V gave up 1 base and J gave up 4 bases, with 12 bases separating them. Germline CDR1 and CDR2: DFQATT and SNEGSKA (reference sequence). The CDR3 contains 14 residues. CDR3 coding DNA: TGCAGTGCTAGAGTGGAGGGGGGCGCAGATACGCAGTATTTT. This codes for CSARVEGGADTQYF.

This clonotype was seen only once. This chain joins TRBV20-1 and TRBJ2-5, with TRBD2 as a possible D gene (5 bases). From germline, CDR1 is DFQATT and CDR2 SNEGSKA (reference sequence). V was pared by 0 bases and J by 4 bases, with 9 bases between. The CDR3 is made up of 13 amino acids. DNA for the CDR3: TGCAGTGCTAGAGATACGAGGGCAGAGACCCAGTACTTC. It is translated as CSARDTRAETQYF.

In its sample, this clonotype was seen once. The chain carries TRBV2 and TRBJ2-1; possibly TRBD1 for D (5 bases). Germline lookup yields CDR1 SNHLY and CDR2 FYNNEI. V was clipped by 6 bases and J by 8 bases, with 23 bases between them. The CDR3 runs to 16 residues. The DNA of the CDR3 is TGTGCCAGCAGACCTGCCCCAGGGAAGCCTGTCCATGAGCAGTTCTTC. Protein sequence: CASRPAPGKPVHEQFF.